One T cell receptor beta chain is described in this entry. Which antigen it targets is not known. The junction departs from germline at one end; a sequencing error may be responsible. The sample is drawn from a study of T cell repertoires in cytomegalovirus infection (dated by TCRdb to about 2019). Looking at the study overall: Because public TCR beta signatures pointed to carriage of CMV infection together with the matching HLA type, the HLA type of each donor mattered for the analysis. General study outcomes and caveats: In both this cohort and an independent cohort of some 380 donors, the cumulative frequency of public TCR beta family members distinguished carriers of CMV infection plus the relevant HLA type. In the ex vivo response, HLA-C-restricted CMV-specific TCR beta clonotypes were dominant, and in two of eight donors the single most frequent clonotype came from this HLA-C-restricted group.

As encoded in the germline V gene, CDR1 is ENHRY while CDR2 is SYGVKD. Including cysteine and phenylalanine, the CDR3 has 12 amino acids. Of the read, only the CDR3 DNA is kept; its 36 bases are in frame from base 1. The instrument was an Illumina HiSeq 1500. TCRdb reprocessed the public reads (quality trimming at Q25 with fastp, clone calling with MiXCR) and kept in-frame beta chains. Each CDR3 protein appears once, grouped with its most common genes and DNA. The sample yields 8,000 or so distinct CDR3 sequences; under 55% were counted once. The ten largest make up roughly 77% of the sample. This clonotype was sampled from a human donor in good health (CMV status not recorded). Some clones in this sample may be carry-over from other donors' samples. Rearrangement joined TRBV10-3 to TRBJ2-3; no D segment can be confidently identified. Source material: PBMCs, sequenced either directly or after in vitro stimulation (not recorded which). The CDR3 has the sequence CAIAPSTDTQSF. The DNA sequence reads TGTGCCATAGCCCCCAGCACAGATACGCAGTCTTTT.